The 11 T cell receptor beta chains in this list originate from one sample, sequenced in a study of blood T cell repertoires in COVID-19. This table comes from immunoSEQ multiplex PCR, and its TCRdb copy is limited to in-frame clones, with some not included. Among a few hundred thousand clones listed, around 90% were seen once. The specimen sequenced was peripheral blood. These receptor sequences come from a woman between 25 and 40 years old with COVID-19, enrolled during active disease.

The CDR3 sequence is CASSFRRAQRGTIYF. In DNA, the CDR3 is TGTGCCAGCAGTTTTCGCAGGGCCCAAAGGGGCACCATATATTTT. This sequence joins TRBV28 and TRBJ1-3; TRBD1 might be the D (5 bases). Trimming took off 3 bases at V and 9 bases at J, with 18 bases between the two ends. The CDR3 extends over 15 amino acids. The germline V gene has CDR1 MDHEN and CDR2 SYDVKM.

The chain combines TRBV29-1 with TRBJ1-1; the match to TRBD1 covers 8 bases. The CDR3 extends over 12 amino acids. Germline V gene sequence: CDR1 SQVTM, CDR2 ANQGSEA. The J segment lost 4 bases and the V segment lost 7 bases, leaving 5 bases of the junction unmatched. CDR3 region: CSGYDRGTEAFF. CDR3 bases: TGCAGCGGCTACGACAGGGGCACTGAAGCTTTCTTT.

The genes are TRBV6-5 and TRBJ1-2; D unclear. The V and J ends lost 4 bases and 1 base respectively, with 10 bases between them. The CDR3 has 14 residues. Germline CDR1 reads MNHEY; CDR2 reads SVGAGI. The CDR3 DNA is TGTGCCAGCAGTTCGGGGTGGAGTAACTATGGCTACACCTTC. Translation: CASSSGWSNYGYTF.

The chain couples TRBV28 to TRBJ2-2; 9 nucleotides line up with TRBD2. CDR3 length: 17 residues. With 5 bases clipped from V and 5 bases from J, the junction kept 12 bases outside the gene matches. Germline-derived CDR1 and CDR2 are MDHEN and SYDVKM. The CDR3 region has the DNA TGTGCCAGCAGTCCCCCAGCGGGGGGTGGGGGTACCGGGGAGCTGTTTTTT. Translation: CASSPPAGGGGTGELFF.

The chain employs TRBV5-6 and TRBJ1-2; a weak D match, TRBD1 (5 bases). Trimming left V 2 bases short and J 0 bases short, with 11 bases between. Germline loops: CDR1 SGHDT, CDR2 YYEEEE. The CDR3 has 15 residues. CDR3: CASSLTGGPNYGYTF. The CDR3 DNA reads as TGTGCCAGCAGCTTAACGGGGGGACCTAACTATGGCTACACCTTC.

The genes are TRBV11-3 and TRBJ2-3; the match to TRBD2 covers 14 bases. This CDR3 contains 18 residues. The V gene's germline CDR1 is SGHNT and CDR2 YENEEA. Trimming took 1 base from V and 4 from J; bases not matched to a gene: 7. CDR3 in amino acids: CASSLGRLAGGSADTQYF. In nucleotides, the CDR3 is TGTGCCAGCAGCTTAGGGCGACTAGCGGGAGGGTCGGCAGATACGCAGTATTTT.

The rearrangement uses TRBV30 and TRBJ1-4; no clear D. The V end was cut by 1 base, the J end by 8 bases, with 5 bases between. This CDR3 contains 11 residues. The germline gives CDR1 GTSNPN, CDR2 SVGIG (reference sequence). This chain's CDR3 is CAWSDWEKLFF. CDR3 nucleotide sequence: TGTGCCTGGAGTGACTGGGAAAAACTGTTTTTT.

V usage is TRBV5-3 and J usage is TRBJ1-1; possibly TRBD1 for D (6 bases). TRBV5-3 is sorted into the ORF group, with uncertain function. This CDR3 has 15 amino acids. V dropped 4 bases and J dropped 1 base, with 14 bases sitting between them. CDR3 sequence reads: CARSPGGAGNTEAFF. CDR3 DNA sequence: TGTGCCAGAAGCCCGGGGGGCGCCGGGAACACTGAAGCTTTCTTT.

J is TRBJ2-1 and V is TRBV10-1, with D maybe TRBD2 (6 bases). The germline V and J ends were trimmed by 5 bases and 4 bases, with 21 bases remaining between them. CDR1 and CDR2 from the germline V gene are WNHNN and SYGVQD (reference sequence). The CDR3 sequence is 17 residues long. Here the CDR3 DNA reads TGCGCCAGCAGTATGGATCCAGGGCGGGGAACTTACAATGAGCAGTTCTTC. The encoded protein is CASSMDPGRGTYNEQFF.

The chain recombines TRBV18 with TRBJ2-1, with 9 bases lining up with TRBD2. V was pared by 6 bases and J by 4 bases, with 10 bases of the junction left unmatched. The germline gives CDR1 KGHSH, CDR2 LQKENI. The CDR3 contains 16 residues. CDR3 region: CASSRSSGDFYNEQFF. CDR3 DNA: TGTGCCAGCTCCCGATCTAGCGGGGACTTTTACAATGAGCAGTTCTTC.

The count of this clone is one. The chain couples TRBV6-5 to TRBJ2-2; TRBD2 matches 10 bases. The CDR3 loop spans 14 amino acids. Germline V CDR1 and CDR2: MNHEY, SVGAGI. The ends lost 7 bases at V and 3 bases at J; junction bases unmatched: 2. CDR3 residues: CASTSGSYTGELFF. The CDR3 nucleotides are TGTGCCAGCACTAGCGGGAGCTACACCGGGGAGCTGTTTTTT.